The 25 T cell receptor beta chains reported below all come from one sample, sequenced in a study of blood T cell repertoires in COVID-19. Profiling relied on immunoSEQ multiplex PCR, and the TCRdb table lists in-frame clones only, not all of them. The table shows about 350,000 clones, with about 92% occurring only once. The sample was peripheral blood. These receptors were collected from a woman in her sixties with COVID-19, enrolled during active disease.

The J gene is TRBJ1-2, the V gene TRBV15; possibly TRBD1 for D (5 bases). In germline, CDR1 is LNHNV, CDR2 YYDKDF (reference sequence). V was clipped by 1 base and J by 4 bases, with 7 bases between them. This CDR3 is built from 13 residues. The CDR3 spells CATSRARAYGYTF. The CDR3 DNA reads TGTGCCACCAGCAGAGCCAGGGCCTATGGCTACACCTTC.

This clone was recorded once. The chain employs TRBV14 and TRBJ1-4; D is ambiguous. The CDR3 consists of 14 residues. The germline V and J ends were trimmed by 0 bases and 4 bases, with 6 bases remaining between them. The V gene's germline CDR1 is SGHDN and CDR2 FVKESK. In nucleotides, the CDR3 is TGTGCCAGCAGCCAAGACGGAGTTAATGAAAAACTGTTTTTT. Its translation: CASSQDGVNEKLFF. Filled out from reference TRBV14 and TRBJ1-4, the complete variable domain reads EAGVTQFPSHSVIEKGQTVTLRCDPISGHDNLYWYRRVMGKEIKFLLHFVKESKQDESGMPNNRFLAERTGGTYSTLKVQPAELEDSGVYFCASSQDGVNEKLFFGSGTQLSVL.

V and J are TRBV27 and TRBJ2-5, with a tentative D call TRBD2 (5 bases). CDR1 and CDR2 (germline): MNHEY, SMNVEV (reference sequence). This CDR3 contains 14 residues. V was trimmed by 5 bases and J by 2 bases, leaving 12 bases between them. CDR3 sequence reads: CASSPTRAQETQYF. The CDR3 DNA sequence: TGTGCCAGCAGTCCTACTAGGGCACAAGAGACCCAGTACTTC.

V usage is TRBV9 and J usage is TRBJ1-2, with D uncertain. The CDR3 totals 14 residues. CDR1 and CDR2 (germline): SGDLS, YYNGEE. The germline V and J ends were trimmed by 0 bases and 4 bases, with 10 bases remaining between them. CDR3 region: CASSVVGSSYGYTF. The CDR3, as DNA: TGTGCCAGCAGCGTAGTGGGCAGCTCCTATGGCTACACCTTC.

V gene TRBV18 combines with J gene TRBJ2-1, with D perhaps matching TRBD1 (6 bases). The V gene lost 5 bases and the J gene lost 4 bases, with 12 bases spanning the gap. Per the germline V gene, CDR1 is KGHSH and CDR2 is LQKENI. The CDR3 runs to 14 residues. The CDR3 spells CASSRVQGYNEQFF. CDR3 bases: TGTGCCAGCTCAAGGGTCCAGGGGTACAATGAGCAGTTCTTC.

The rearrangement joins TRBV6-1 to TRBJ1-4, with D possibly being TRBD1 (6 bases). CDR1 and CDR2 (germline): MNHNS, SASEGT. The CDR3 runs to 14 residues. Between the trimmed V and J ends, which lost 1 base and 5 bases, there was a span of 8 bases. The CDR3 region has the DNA TGTGCCAGCAGTGAAGGGACAGCCAATGAAAAACTGTTTTTT. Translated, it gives CASSEGTANEKLFF.

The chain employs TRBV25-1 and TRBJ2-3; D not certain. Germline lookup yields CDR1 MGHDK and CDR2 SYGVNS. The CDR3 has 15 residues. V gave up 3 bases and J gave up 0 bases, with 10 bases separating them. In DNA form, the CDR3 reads TGTGCCAGCAGTGAGACCGTGACAAGCACAGATACGCAGTATTTT. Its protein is CASSETVTSTDTQYF.

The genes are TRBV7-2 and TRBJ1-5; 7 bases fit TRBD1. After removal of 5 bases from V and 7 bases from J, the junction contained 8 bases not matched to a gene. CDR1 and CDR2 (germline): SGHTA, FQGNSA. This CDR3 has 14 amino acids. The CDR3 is CASSQSGGQQPQHF. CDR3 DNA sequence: TGTGCCAGCAGCCAATCAGGGGGGCAACAGCCCCAGCATTTT.

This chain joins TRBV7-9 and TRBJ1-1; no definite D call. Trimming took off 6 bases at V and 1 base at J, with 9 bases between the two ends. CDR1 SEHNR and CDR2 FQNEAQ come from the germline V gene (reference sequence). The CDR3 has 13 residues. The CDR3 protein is CASRPLPNTEAFF. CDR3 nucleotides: TGTGCCAGCAGACCACTACCGAACACTGAAGCTTTCTTT. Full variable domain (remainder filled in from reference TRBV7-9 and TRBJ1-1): DTGVSQNPRHKITKRGQNVTFRCDPISEHNRLYWYRQTLGQGPEFLTYFQNEAQLEKSRLLSDRFSAERPKGSFSTLEIQRTEQGDSAMYLCASRPLPNTEAFFGQGTRLTVV.

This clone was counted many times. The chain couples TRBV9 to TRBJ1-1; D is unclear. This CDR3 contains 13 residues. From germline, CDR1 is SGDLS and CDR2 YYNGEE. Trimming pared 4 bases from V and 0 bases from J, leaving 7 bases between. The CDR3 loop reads CASSSEMNTEAFF. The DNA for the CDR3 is TGTGCCAGCAGCTCAGAAATGAACACTGAAGCTTTCTTT.

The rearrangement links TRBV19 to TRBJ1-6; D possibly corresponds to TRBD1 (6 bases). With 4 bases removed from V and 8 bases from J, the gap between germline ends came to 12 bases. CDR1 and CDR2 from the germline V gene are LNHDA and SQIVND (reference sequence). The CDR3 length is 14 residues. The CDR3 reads CASSRGPGYSPLHF. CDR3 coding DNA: TGTGCCAGTAGTAGGGGGCCAGGGTATTCACCCCTCCACTTT.

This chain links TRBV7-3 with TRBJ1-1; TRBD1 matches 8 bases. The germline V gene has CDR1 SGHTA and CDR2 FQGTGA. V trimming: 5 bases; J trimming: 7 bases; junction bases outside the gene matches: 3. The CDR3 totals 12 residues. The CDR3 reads CASSTQGGEAFF. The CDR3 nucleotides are TGTGCCAGCAGCACACAGGGGGGTGAAGCTTTCTTT.

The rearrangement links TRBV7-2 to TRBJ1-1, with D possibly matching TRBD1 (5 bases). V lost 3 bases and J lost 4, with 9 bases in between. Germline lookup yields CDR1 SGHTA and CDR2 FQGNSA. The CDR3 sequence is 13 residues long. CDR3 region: CASSLGGATEAFF. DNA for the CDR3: TGTGCCAGCAGCTTGGGGGGAGCCACTGAAGCTTTCTTT. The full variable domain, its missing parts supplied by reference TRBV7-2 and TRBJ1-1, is GAGVSQSPSNKVTEKGKDVELRCDPISGHTALYWYRQSLGQGLEFLIYFQGNSAPDKSGLPSDRFSAERTGGSVSTLTIQRTQQEDSAVYLCASSLGGATEAFFGQGTRLTVV.

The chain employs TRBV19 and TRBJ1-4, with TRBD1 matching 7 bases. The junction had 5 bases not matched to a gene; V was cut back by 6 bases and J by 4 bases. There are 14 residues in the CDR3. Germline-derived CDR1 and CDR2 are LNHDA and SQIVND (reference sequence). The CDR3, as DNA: TGTGCCAGTAGACGGGACAGCGTTAATGAAAAACTGTTTTTT. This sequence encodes CASRRDSVNEKLFF.

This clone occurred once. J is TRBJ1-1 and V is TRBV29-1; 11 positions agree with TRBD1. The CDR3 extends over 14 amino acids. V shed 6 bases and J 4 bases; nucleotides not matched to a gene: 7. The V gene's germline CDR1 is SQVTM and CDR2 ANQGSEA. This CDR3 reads CSVEGGQGGTEAFF. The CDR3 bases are TGCAGCGTCGAGGGGGGACAGGGGGGCACTGAAGCTTTCTTT.

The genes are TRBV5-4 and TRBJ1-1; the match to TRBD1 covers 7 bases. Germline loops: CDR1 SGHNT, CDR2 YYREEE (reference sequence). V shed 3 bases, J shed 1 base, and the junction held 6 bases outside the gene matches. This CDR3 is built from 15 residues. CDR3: CASSSWDSKNTEAFF. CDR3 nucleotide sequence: TGTGCCAGCAGCTCATGGGACAGCAAGAACACTGAAGCTTTCTTT.

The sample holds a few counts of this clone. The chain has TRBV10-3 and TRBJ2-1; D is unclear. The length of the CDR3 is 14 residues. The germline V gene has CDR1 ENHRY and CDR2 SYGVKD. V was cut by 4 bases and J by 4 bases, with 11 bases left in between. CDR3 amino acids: CAISVAGSYNEQFF. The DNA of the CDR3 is TGTGCCATCAGTGTGGCAGGTTCTTACAATGAGCAGTTCTTC.

The CDR3: CASSRRQSRAYNEQFF. CDR3 coding DNA: TGTGCCAGCAGCCGCCGACAGAGCCGGGCCTACAATGAGCAGTTCTTC. This chain uses TRBV7-9 with TRBJ2-1; tentatively, D is TRBD1 (5 bases). V was pared by 5 bases and J by 2 bases, with 16 bases between. The germline V gene encodes CDR1 SEHNR and CDR2 FQNEAQ (reference sequence). This CDR3 has 16 residues.

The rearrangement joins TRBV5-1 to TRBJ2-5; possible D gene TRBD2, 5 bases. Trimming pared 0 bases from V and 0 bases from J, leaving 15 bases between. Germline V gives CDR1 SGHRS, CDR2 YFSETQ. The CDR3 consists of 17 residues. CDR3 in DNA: TGCGCCAGCAGCTTGGCCATTGGCCGGGGTTACCAAGAGACCCAGTACTTC. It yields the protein CASSLAIGRGYQETQYF.

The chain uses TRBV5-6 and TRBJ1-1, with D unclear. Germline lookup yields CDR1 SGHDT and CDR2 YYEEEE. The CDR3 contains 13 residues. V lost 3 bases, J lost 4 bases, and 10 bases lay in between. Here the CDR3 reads CASSSKNPTEAFF. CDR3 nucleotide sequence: TGTGCCAGCAGCTCTAAAAACCCCACTGAAGCTTTCTTT. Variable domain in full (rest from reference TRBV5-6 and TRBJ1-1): DAGVTQSPTHLIKTRGQQVTLRCSPKSGHDTVSWYQQALGQGPQFIFQYYEEEERQRGNFPDRFSGHQFPNYSSELNVNALLLGDSALYLCASSSKNPTEAFFGQGTRLTVV.

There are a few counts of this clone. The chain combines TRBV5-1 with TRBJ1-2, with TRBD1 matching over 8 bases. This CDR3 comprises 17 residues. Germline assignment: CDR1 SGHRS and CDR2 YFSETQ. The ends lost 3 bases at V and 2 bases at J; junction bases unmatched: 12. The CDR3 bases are TGCGCCAGCAGCTCAAGCCCGAGAGGACAGGGAAACTATGGCTACACCTTC. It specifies CASSSSPRGQGNYGYTF. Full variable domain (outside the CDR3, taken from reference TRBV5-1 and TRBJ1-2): KAGVTQTPRYLIKTRGQQVTLSCSPISGHRSVSWYQQTPGQGLQFLFEYFSETQRNKGNFPGRFSGRQFSNSRSEMNVSTLELGDSALYLCASSSSPRGQGNYGYTFGSGTRLTVV.

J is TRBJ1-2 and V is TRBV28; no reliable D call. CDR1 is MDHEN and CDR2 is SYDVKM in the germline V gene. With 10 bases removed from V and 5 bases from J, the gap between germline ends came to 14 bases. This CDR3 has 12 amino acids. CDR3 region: CATSPAVYGYTF. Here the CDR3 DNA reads TGTGCCACTTCCCCCGCGGTATATGGCTACACCTTC.

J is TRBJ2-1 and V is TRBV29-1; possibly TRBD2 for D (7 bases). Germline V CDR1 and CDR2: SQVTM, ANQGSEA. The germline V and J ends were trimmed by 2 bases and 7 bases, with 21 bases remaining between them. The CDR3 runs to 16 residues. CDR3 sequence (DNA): TGCAGCGTTGAAAGCGGGCGGGGGCCCACGGGGAATGAGCAGTTCTTC. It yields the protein CSVESGRGPTGNEQFF.

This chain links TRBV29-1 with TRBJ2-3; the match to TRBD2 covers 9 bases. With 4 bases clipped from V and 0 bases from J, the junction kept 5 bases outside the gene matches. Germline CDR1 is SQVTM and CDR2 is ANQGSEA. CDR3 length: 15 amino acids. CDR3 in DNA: TGCAGCGTTGGGTATAGCGGGGGCAGCACAGATACGCAGTATTTT. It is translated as CSVGYSGGSTDTQYF.

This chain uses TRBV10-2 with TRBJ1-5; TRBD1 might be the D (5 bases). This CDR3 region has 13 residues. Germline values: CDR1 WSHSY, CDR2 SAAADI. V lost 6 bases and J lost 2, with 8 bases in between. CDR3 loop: CASSQTGNQPQHF. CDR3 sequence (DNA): TGCGCCAGCAGCCAGACAGGCAATCAGCCCCAGCATTTT.